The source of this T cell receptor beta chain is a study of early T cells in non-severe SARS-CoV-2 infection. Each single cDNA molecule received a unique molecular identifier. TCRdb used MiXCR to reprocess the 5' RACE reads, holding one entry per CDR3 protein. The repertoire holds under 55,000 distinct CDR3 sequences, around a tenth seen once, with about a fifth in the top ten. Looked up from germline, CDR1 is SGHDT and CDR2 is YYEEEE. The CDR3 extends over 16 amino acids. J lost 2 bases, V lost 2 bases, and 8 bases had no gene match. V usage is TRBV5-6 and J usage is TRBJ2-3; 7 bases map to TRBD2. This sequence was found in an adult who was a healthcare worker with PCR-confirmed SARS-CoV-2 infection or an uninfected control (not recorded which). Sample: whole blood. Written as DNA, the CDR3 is TGTGCCAGCAGCTTTTTCAGCGGGACCAACACAGATACGCAGTATTTT. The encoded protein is CASSFFSGTNTDTQYF.